The clone carrying this T cell receptor (beta chain) was seen once. The source of the sample is a study of blood T cell repertoires in COVID-19. Background on the study: Specimens from acute and convalescent COVID-19 originated in the United States, Italy and Spain. PBMCs, B-cell-depleted T cells, or T cells provided the cDNA or gDNA that made up the material.

Under the authors' procedure: Amplification with reference gene primers provided the estimates of nucleated cell counts. Assay: immunoSEQ multiplex PCR; the TCRdb copy retains only in-frame clones and omits some. That table furnishes V, J and clone size, whereas the DNA furnished D and trimming. Among 120,000 or so clones listed, more than 60% were seen once. Germline V gene data show CDR1 as SQVTM and CDR2 as ANQGSEA. The junction had 5 bases not matched to a gene; V was cut back by 0 bases and J by 4 bases. The CDR3 totals 15 residues. The sample taken for sequencing was peripheral blood. The chain employs TRBV29-1 and TRBJ1-2; 10 positions agree with TRBD1. The sequence derives from a man aged 45 to 65 with acute or convalescent COVID-19. CDR3: CSVEEDGTGVYGYTF. The CDR3 DNA sequence: TGCAGCGTTGAAGAGGACGGGACAGGGGTCTATGGCTACACCTTC. Together with reference TRBV29-1 and TRBJ1-2, the CDR3 gives the full variable domain: SAVISQKPSRDICQRGTSLTIQCQVDSQVTMMFWYRQQPGQSLTLIATANQGSEATYESGFVIDKFPISRPNLTFSTLTVSNMSPEDSSIYLCSVEEDGTGVYGYTFGSGTRLTVV.